This T cell receptor (beta chain) came from a study of blood T cell repertoires in COVID-19. Study-wide context: Both acute and convalescent COVID-19 samples were obtained from the United States, Italy and Spain. T cells, B-cell-depleted T cells, or PBMCs supplied cDNA or gDNA.

This clone has just a few counts. As originally analysed: Amplification of reference gene primers provided the estimated nucleated cell counts. Profiled with immunoSEQ multiplex PCR; TCRdb holds only in-frame clones, not every one. That table supplies the V and J calls and clone size; D and trimming were determined from the DNA. The sample comprises fewer than 150,000 clones, roughly 85% of which are singletons, and around 3.2% rests with the top ten. This TCR came from a man aged 45-65 years with acute or convalescent COVID-19. Material for sequencing was peripheral blood.

CDR3 amino acids: CAWSVTGGAQWEQYF. The CDR3 nucleotides are TGTGCCTGGAGTGTAACAGGGGGCGCCCAGTGGGAGCAGTACTTC. The chain has TRBV30 and TRBJ2-7, with TRBD1 matching 9 bases. J gave up 7 bases and V 0 bases, and 10 bases lay outside the gene matches. Germline V gene data show CDR1 as GTSNPN and CDR2 as SVGIG (reference sequence). The CDR3 has 15 amino acids.